The 20 T cell receptor beta chains below all came from one sample that was sequenced in a study of T cell responses to AZD1222 COVID-19 vaccine (dated by TCRdb to the early 2020s). Explained via the paper, the time point label denotes: about 28 days (+/-7) after the second vaccine dose. Preparation of the library involved the immunoSEQ multiplex PCR assay. The immuneACCESS repertoire file appears here via TCRdb, limited to in-frame rearrangements. These files lack a portion of the clones; in checked studies, under half of the deficit traces to unresolved V genes, and the cause of the others is not known. Present in this sample are 100,000 or so clones, around 87% of which were seen just once. The ten largest clones capture about 9.4% of the sample. This material consisted of peripheral blood, taken 28 days after the second AZD1222 dose. These receptors were taken from an adult who received the AZD1222 COVID-19 vaccine.

The genes are TRBV5-4 and TRBJ2-1; D is ambiguous. The CDR3 length is 15 residues. Trimming shortened V by 2 bases and J by 3 bases, and 12 bases separated the two germline ends. Germline CDR1 reads SGHNT; CDR2 reads YYREEE (reference sequence). CDR3 residues: CASSLPDKSYNEQFF. CDR3 nucleotides: TGTGCCAGCAGCTTACCTGATAAGAGCTACAATGAGCAGTTCTTC. Using reference TRBV5-4 and TRBJ2-1 for the parts outside the CDR3, the full variable domain is ETGVTQSPTHLIKTRGQQVTLRCSSQSGHNTVSWYQQALGQGPQFIFQYYREEENGRGNFPPRFSGLQFPNYSSELNVNALELDDSALYLCASSLPDKSYNEQFFGPGTRLTVL.

The chain employs TRBV30 and TRBJ2-7; 9 bases align to TRBD2. This CDR3 contains 11 residues. V dropped 7 bases and J dropped 3; count of bases not matched to a gene: 1. Germline V lookup: CDR1 GTSNPN, CDR2 SVGIG (reference sequence). The CDR3, as DNA: TGTGCCTATAGCGGGAGCTACGAGCAGTACTTC. Protein: CAYSGSYEQYF.

The chain employs TRBV3-1 (or the pseudogene TRBV3-2) and TRBJ2-2; TRBD1 aligns across 7 bases. Germline V gives CDR1 LGHDT, CDR2 YNNKEL (reference sequence). With 4 bases clipped from V and 5 bases from J, the junction kept 4 bases outside the gene matches. CDR3 length: 14 amino acids. CDR3 sequence reads: CASSPRTGTGELFF. The CDR3 DNA follows: TGTGCCAGCAGCCCTCGGACAGGAACCGGGGAGCTGTTTTTT.

In nucleotides, the CDR3 is TGTGCCAGCAGTGCTGGACTAGCGGGACCCTACGAGCAGTACTTC. Translated, it gives CASSAGLAGPYEQYF. The rearrangement joins TRBV28 to TRBJ2-7; TRBD2 aligns across 12 bases. The CDR3 has 15 residues. The germline V gene encodes CDR1 MDHEN and CDR2 SYDVKM. The V segment lost 5 bases and the J segment 2 bases; nucleotides outside the gene matches: 4.

V gene TRBV12-3 or TRBV12-4 combines with J gene TRBJ1-1; D might be TRBD1 (6 bases). V lost 3 bases and J 8 bases, leaving 13 bases between the germline ends. The CDR3 is 13 residues long. The CDR3 region is CASSFTPQGEAFF. DNA for the CDR3: TGTGCCAGCAGTTTCACCCCACAGGGAGAAGCTTTCTTT.

This sequence joins TRBV10-3 and TRBJ1-2, with 8 bases fitting TRBD1. J lost 4 bases, V lost 7 bases, and 8 bases had no gene match. This CDR3 is 14 amino acids long. CDR1 is ENHRY and CDR2 is SYGVKD in the germline V gene. The CDR3 loop is CAINQGQGVYGYTF. The CDR3 nucleotides read TGTGCCATCAATCAAGGACAGGGAGTCTATGGCTACACCTTC.

This clone was found once. CDR3 in DNA: TGCGCCAGCAGCCCGACGGGACTAGCATCCTACGAGCAGTACTTC. Protein product: CASSPTGLASYEQYF. The chain joins TRBV5-1 to TRBJ2-7, with 9 positions matching TRBD2. Germline CDR1 and CDR2: SGHRS and YFSETQ. V was clipped by 4 bases and J by 1 base; unmatched bases: 6. There are 15 residues in the CDR3.

The chain carries TRBV15 and TRBJ1-3; D remains ambiguous. There are 15 residues in the CDR3. Germline CDR1 and CDR2: LNHNV and YYDKDF (reference sequence). V was trimmed by 0 bases and J by 4 bases, leaving 10 bases between them. The CDR3 DNA follows: TGTGCCACCAGCAGAGATAGGGTCCGGGGAAACACCATATATTTT. This codes for CATSRDRVRGNTIYF.

The chain uses TRBV10-1 and TRBJ2-2, with 7 positions matching TRBD2. With V trimmed by 7 bases and J by 3 bases, 5 bases remained unmatched. The CDR3 is 14 residues long. The germline gives CDR1 WNHNN, CDR2 SYGVQD (reference sequence). The CDR3, as DNA: TGCGCCAGCAAGACTAGCTGTTACACCGGGGAGCTGTTTTTT. It encodes CASKTSCYTGELFF.

This clone was recorded only once. The chain links TRBV5-4 to TRBJ2-7; perhaps TRBD2 as D (6 bases). The V gene lost 0 bases and the J gene lost 3 bases, with 13 bases spanning the gap. This CDR3 contains 15 residues. CDR1 and CDR2 (germline): SGHNT, YYREEE (reference sequence). The CDR3 coding sequence is TGTGCCAGCAGCTTGGAGAGCGGGCCACGCTACGAGCAGTACTTC. Translating it yields CASSLESGPRYEQYF.

This clone was counted once. Within the sample, other DNA sequences also encode this same CDR3. The chain employs TRBV6-5 and TRBJ2-5; D call uncertain. The CDR3 totals 13 residues. The germline V gene encodes CDR1 MNHEY and CDR2 SVGAGI. V lost 5 bases, J lost 3 bases, and 10 bases lay in between. Written as DNA, the CDR3 is TGTGCCAGCAGTCACCGGACCGAAGAGACCCAGTACTTC. It yields the protein CASSHRTEETQYF.

The V call is TRBV7-2, the J call TRBJ2-1, with a weak D call TRBD2 (6 bases). The CDR3 is 17 amino acids. CDR1 and CDR2 from the germline V gene are SGHTA and FQGNSA. Trimming cost V 0 bases and J 0 bases, with 12 bases left between them. CDR3: CASSLAIAASSYNEQFF. The CDR3 nucleotides are TGTGCCAGCAGCTTAGCGATAGCGGCTAGCTCCTACAATGAGCAGTTCTTC.

This chain connects TRBV18 to TRBJ1-4; possible D gene TRBD1, 5 bases. Germline V gives CDR1 KGHSH, CDR2 LQKENI. V was shortened by 1 base and J by 8 bases, with 11 bases between the two germline ends. The CDR3 runs to 14 residues. The CDR3 DNA follows: TGTGCCAGCTCACCACAGGTCGGGACCGAAAAACTGTTTTTT. The encoded protein is CASSPQVGTEKLFF.

This clone was seen more than once but under ten times. The J gene is TRBJ2-7, the V gene TRBV7-9; TRBD1 aligns across 7 bases. V trimming: 5 bases; J trimming: 7 bases; junction bases outside the gene matches: 11. Germline V gene lookup returns CDR1 SEHNR and CDR2 FQNEAQ (reference sequence). The CDR3 runs 14 residues. The CDR3 region is CASSPRDSQWEQYF. The CDR3, as DNA: TGTGCCAGCAGCCCCAGGGACAGCCAGTGGGAGCAGTACTTC. The full variable domain, rest sourced from reference TRBV7-9 and TRBJ2-7, is DTGVSQNPRHKITKRGQNVTFRCDPISEHNRLYWYRQTLGQGPEFLTYFQNEAQLEKSRLLSDRFSAERPKGSFSTLEIQRTEQGDSAMYLCASSPRDSQWEQYFGPGTRLTVT.

The genes are TRBV27 and TRBJ2-6; 9 bases are a match to TRBD1. This CDR3 is built from 19 residues. Germline V lookup: CDR1 MNHEY, CDR2 SMNVEV (reference sequence). The trim removed 6 bases at V and 3 bases at J, leaving 15 bases unmatched. The CDR3 coding sequence is TGTGCCAGCAGGCGTACTCCGGGACAGGGAGCTCTTGGGGCCAACGTCCTGACTTTC. It yields the protein CASRRTPGQGALGANVLTF.

The chain uses TRBV19 and TRBJ2-6, with unresolved D. Germline V gene sequence: CDR1 LNHDA, CDR2 SQIVND (reference sequence). The CDR3 contains 18 residues. Trimming stripped 3 bases from V and 0 bases from J, with 15 bases between. The CDR3 protein is CASSILERSLSGANVLTF. For the CDR3, the DNA is TGTGCCAGTAGTATTTTGGAACGTAGTCTCTCTGGGGCCAACGTCCTGACTTTC.

The rearrangement uses TRBV7-2 and TRBJ1-5, with D perhaps matching TRBD1 (5 bases). The V gene's germline CDR1 is SGHTA and CDR2 FQGNSA. This CDR3 region has 14 residues. Trimming cost V 7 bases and J 11 bases, with 21 bases left between them. The CDR3 nucleotides are TGTGCCAGCACCCCGGTCGGGGGGATTGAAGCCCAGCATTTT. It specifies CASTPVGGIEAQHF.

This chain links TRBV7-7 with TRBJ2-2; D possibly uses TRBD1 or TRBD2 (6 bases each). Germline-derived CDR1 and CDR2 are SSHAT and FNYEAQ (reference sequence). The CDR3 spans 14 residues. The CDR3: CATQAGQRSGELFF. CDR3 bases: TGTGCTACTCAGGCGGGACAACGGTCCGGGGAGCTGTTTTTT.

The genes are TRBV15 and TRBJ2-7; 11 bases fit TRBD2. Losses at the gene ends were 0 bases for V and 1 base for J; bases not matched to a gene: 5. CDR3 length: 17 amino acids. Germline loops: CDR1 LNHNV, CDR2 YYDKDF (reference sequence). The CDR3 region is CATSRDSSGGPSYEQYF. As DNA, the CDR3 is TGTGCCACCAGCAGAGATTCTAGCGGGGGGCCTTCCTACGAGCAGTACTTC. The whole variable domain, remainder taken from reference TRBV15 and TRBJ2-7, is DAMVIQNPRYQVTQFGKPVTLSCSQTLNHNVMYWYQQKSSQAPKLLFHYYDKDFNNEADTPDNFQSRRPNTSFCFLDIRSPGLGDTAMYLCATSRDSSGGPSYEQYFGPGTRLTVT.

The V call is TRBV19, the J call TRBJ2-7; possible D gene TRBD2, 6 bases. The ends were cut back, 3 bases at V and 0 bases at J, with 12 bases in the middle. CDR3 size: 15 residues. The V gene's germline CDR1 is LNHDA and CDR2 SQIVND (reference sequence). In DNA form, the CDR3 reads TGTGCCAGTAGTATCGGGACTTTGAGCTCCTACGAGCAGTACTTC. It codes for CASSIGTLSSYEQYF. Together with reference TRBV19 and TRBJ2-7, the CDR3 gives the full variable domain: DGGITQSPKYLFRKEGQNVTLSCEQNLNHDAMYWYRQDPGQGLRLIYYSQIVNDFQKGDIAEGYSVSREKKESFPLTVTSAQKNPTAFYLCASSIGTLSSYEQYFGPGTRLTVT.